This TCR beta chain is from a study of cytomegalovirus exposure and HLA in healthy donors. The PCR used 60 Vbeta and 13 Jbeta primers. Using immunoSEQ multiplex PCR, the repertoire was profiled, and TCRdb retains in-frame clones only, with some absent. The profile shows tens of thousands of clones, over 65% of them singletons. Sequencing was done on a sample of PBMCs. The receptor was isolated from a man in his fifties or sixties in good health and CMV-seronegative.

The CDR3 DNA follows: TGCGCCAGCAGCCAAGACGACACGGGAAGAAACTATGGCTACACCTTC. It yields the protein CASSQDDTGRNYGYTF. This sequence joins TRBV4-3 and TRBJ1-2; D gene unclear. Trimming left V 0 bases short and J 2 bases short, with 13 bases between. From germline, CDR1 is LGHNA and CDR2 YSLEER. The CDR3 loop spans 16 amino acids.